The 32 T cell receptor beta chains presented below share a single source sample, sequenced in a study of cytomegalovirus exposure and HLA in healthy donors. Amplification used 60 Vbeta primers and 13 Jbeta primers. Measured with immunoSEQ multiplex PCR; TCRdb has only the in-frame clones, and not every one. The data hold over 95,000 clones, with roughly 76% observed a single time. The sequenced sample was PBMCs. Receptors were obtained from a woman between 40 and 50 years old in good health and CMV-seropositive.

V is TRBV5-1 and J is TRBJ1-4, with D tentatively TRBD1 (5 bases). From germline, CDR1 is SGHRS and CDR2 YFSETQ. Deletions cut 4 bases from V and 7 bases from J, with 17 bases between. The CDR3 has 15 residues. The CDR3 protein is CASSPIGGGGEKLFF. The CDR3 region has the DNA TGCGCCAGCAGCCCCATCGGGGGGGGAGGTGAAAAACTGTTTTTT.

The chain recombines TRBV5-4 with TRBJ1-2; D uncertain. The V end lost 0 bases, the J end lost 3 bases, and 6 bases lay between the germline ends. CDR1 is SGHNT, CDR2 YYREEE, per germline (reference sequence). This CDR3 region has 13 residues. Here the CDR3 DNA reads TGTGCCAGCAGCTTGGACGGAGACTATGGCTACACCTTC. It yields the protein CASSLDGDYGYTF. The whole variable domain, remainder taken from reference TRBV5-4 and TRBJ1-2, is ETGVTQSPTHLIKTRGQQVTLRCSSQSGHNTVSWYQQALGQGPQFIFQYYREEENGRGNFPPRFSGLQFPNYSSELNVNALELDDSALYLCASSLDGDYGYTFGSGTRLTVV.

The rearrangement links TRBV6-1 to TRBJ2-1; the match to TRBD1 covers 10 bases. CDR1 is MNHNS and CDR2 is SASEGT in the germline V gene. The length of the CDR3 is 15 residues. Losses at the gene ends were 1 base for V and 8 bases for J; bases not matched to a gene: 5. Written as DNA, the CDR3 is TGTGCCAGCAGTGAAGTGACAGGGGGCAGGGATGAGCAGTTCTTC. Residues: CASSEVTGGRDEQFF.

The chain couples TRBV4-1 to TRBJ2-7; D is perhaps TRBD1 (6 bases). The CDR3 runs to 16 residues. The germline gives CDR1 MGHRA, CDR2 YSYEKL. V lost 1 base, J lost 1 base, and 14 bases lay in between. The CDR3 is CASSQGAQGLSYEQYF. The CDR3 DNA reads TGCGCCAGCAGCCAAGGTGCACAGGGTCTTTCCTACGAGCAGTACTTC.

This clone was found once. This sequence joins TRBV27 and TRBJ2-3; 8 positions agree with TRBD2. J lost 5 bases, V lost 0 bases, and 10 bases had no gene match. This CDR3 contains 17 residues. The germline gives CDR1 MNHEY, CDR2 SMNVEV (reference sequence). The CDR3 DNA reads TGTGCCAGCAGTTTATCGACGGCAGCGGGGGTAAGAGATACGCAGTATTTT. Translating gives CASSLSTAAGVRDTQYF.

The rearrangement uses TRBV18 and TRBJ1-1, with D unresolved. The CDR3 spans 15 residues. The V end lost 2 bases, the J end lost 4 bases, and 14 bases lay between the germline ends. Germline CDR1 reads KGHSH; CDR2 reads LQKENI. CDR3 DNA: TGTGCCAGCTCACCAGGGCTGGGCGGGAGCACTGAAGCTTTCTTT. Encoded protein: CASSPGLGGSTEAFF.

This chain connects TRBV30 to TRBJ2-3; 9 bases align to TRBD2. The germline gives CDR1 GTSNPN, CDR2 SVGIG (reference sequence). This CDR3 comprises 14 residues. V was clipped by 1 base and J by 9 bases; unmatched bases: 8. CDR3 DNA sequence: TGTGCCTGGAGTGCCTCCGGGACTAGCCGAACGCAGTATTTT. This encodes CAWSASGTSRTQYF.

The chain couples TRBV19 to TRBJ1-1; 7 bases agree with TRBD1. This CDR3 is 15 amino acids long. Per germline, CDR1 LNHDA and CDR2 SQIVND (reference sequence). J lost 0 bases, V lost 3 bases, and 4 bases had no gene match. The CDR3 region is CASSMRGRMNTEAFF. In DNA form, the CDR3 reads TGTGCCAGTAGTATGAGGGGGCGCATGAACACTGAAGCTTTCTTT.

CDR3 nucleotide sequence: TGTGCCAGCAGTTCACAGGGTATAGGAAATTCACCCCTCCACTTT. Amino acid sequence: CASSSQGIGNSPLHF. The chain combines TRBV27 with TRBJ1-6; perhaps TRBD1 as D (6 bases). This CDR3 contains 15 residues. V lost 4 bases and J lost 7, with 14 bases in between. The germline gives CDR1 MNHEY, CDR2 SMNVEV (reference sequence).

The V gene is TRBV4-2, the J gene TRBJ1-1; 12 bases align to TRBD1. The V segment lost 4 bases and the J segment 4 bases; nucleotides outside the gene matches: 7. The CDR3 has 16 residues. CDR1 and CDR2 from the germline V gene are LGHNA and YNFKEQ. The CDR3 loop reads CASSRGQGAGSTEAFF. CDR3 bases: TGTGCCAGCAGCCGGGGACAGGGGGCAGGTAGCACTGAAGCTTTCTTT.

The rearrangement joins TRBV9 to TRBJ2-1; no reliable D call. Germline V gene lookup returns CDR1 SGDLS and CDR2 YYNGEE. The CDR3 is 14 amino acids. V lost 4 bases to trimming and J lost 0 bases, with 8 bases between them. The CDR3 DNA is TGTGCCAGCAGCTTACAGAGCTCCTACAATGAGCAGTTCTTC. Translation gives CASSLQSSYNEQFF.

V and J are TRBV6-1 and TRBJ1-5, with D unresolved. This CDR3 region has 17 residues. Trimming pared 1 base from V and 0 bases from J, leaving 13 bases between. Per germline, CDR1 MNHNS and CDR2 SASEGT. The CDR3 loop is CASSEDTHVYSNQPQHF. The CDR3 nucleotides are TGTGCCAGCAGTGAAGACACCCATGTTTATAGCAATCAGCCCCAGCATTTT.

In its sample, this clone was seen once. The chain couples TRBV29-1 to TRBJ1-2; D not resolved. CDR1 SQVTM and CDR2 ANQGSEA come from the germline V gene. There are 12 residues in the CDR3. V dropped 4 bases and J dropped 4 bases, with 10 bases sitting between them. The CDR3 DNA sequence: TGCAGCGTTGCCGGGTCTTTCTATGGCTACACCTTC. This gives the protein CSVAGSFYGYTF.

J is TRBJ2-2 and V is TRBV11-3, with 13 bases matching TRBD2. Trimming at V came to 7 bases and at J to 1 base, leaving 15 bases not matched to a gene. In germline, CDR1 is SGHNT, CDR2 YENEEA. The CDR3 sequence is 20 residues long. The CDR3 nucleotides are TGTGCCAGCACCGAAGGACTAGCGGGGGCGATTGCAAAGAACACCGGGGAGCTGTTTTTT. Translating gives CASTEGLAGAIAKNTGELFF.

Only a few counts were recorded for this clone. The gene calls are TRBV5-1 and TRBJ2-1; 12 bases are shared with TRBD2. In germline, CDR1 is SGHRS, CDR2 YFSETQ. With 5 bases clipped from V and 4 bases from J, the junction kept 10 bases outside the gene matches. CDR3 length: 17 residues. CDR3 in DNA: TGCGCCAGCAGACTCGACCCCCTAGCGGGGGGGTACAATGAGCAGTTCTTC. It is translated as CASRLDPLAGGYNEQFF.

CDR3 region: CASSPPARGTGYTF. Written as DNA, the CDR3 is TGTGCCAGCAGCCCACCGGCGCGGGGGACCGGCTACACCTTC. The chain couples TRBV7-8 to TRBJ1-2, with D perhaps TRBD1 (5 bases). V was shortened by 5 bases and J by 8 bases, with 18 bases between the two germline ends. The CDR3 sequence is 14 residues long. Germline CDR1 SGHVS, CDR2 FQNEAQ.

V usage is TRBV2 and J usage is TRBJ2-1, with TRBD2 matching 9 bases. CDR1 is SNHLY, CDR2 FYNNEI, per germline. J was trimmed by 6 bases and V by 8 bases; bases with no gene match: 14. The CDR3 consists of 16 residues. The DNA for the CDR3 is TGTGCCAGCTTCCGCCGCGCGGGGGGGCCCAGCAATGAGCAGTTCTTC. Protein product: CASFRRAGGPSNEQFF.

V gene TRBV4-1 combines with J gene TRBJ2-3; D may be TRBD2 (6 bases). V gave up 6 bases and J gave up 0 bases, with 16 bases separating them. CDR3 length: 16 amino acids. Germline CDR1 is MGHRA and CDR2 is YSYEKL. CDR3 protein: CASRQLAGTSTDTQYF. The DNA for the CDR3 is TGCGCCAGCAGACAACTGGCGGGGACTAGCACAGATACGCAGTATTTT.

The chain joins TRBV7-3 to TRBJ1-1; D possibly corresponds to TRBD1 (6 bases). The CDR3 loop spans 14 amino acids. Per germline, CDR1 SGHTA and CDR2 FQGTGA. The V end lost 5 bases, the J end lost 0 bases, and 10 bases lay between the germline ends. CDR3 residues: CASSLTGLNTEAFF. In nucleotides, the CDR3 is TGTGCCAGCAGCCTGACAGGCTTGAACACTGAAGCTTTCTTT. Full variable domain (outside the CDR3, taken from reference TRBV7-3 and TRBJ1-1): GAGVSQTPSNKVTEKGKYVELRCDPISGHTALYWYRQSLGQGPEFLIYFQGTGAADDSGLPNDRFFAVRPEGSVSTLKIQRTERGDSAVYLCASSLTGLNTEAFFGQGTRLTVV.

This clone appeared a few times. The rearrangement links TRBV4-1 to TRBJ1-2; D unresolved. The CDR3 spans 13 residues. Germline CDR1 MGHRA, CDR2 YSYEKL. Trimming took off 0 bases at V and 6 bases at J, with 8 bases between the two ends. The CDR3 is CASSQDRVNGYTF. In DNA, the CDR3 is TGCGCCAGCAGCCAAGATCGGGTCAATGGCTACACCTTC.

This clone has a handful of counts. The chain combines TRBV7-9 with TRBJ2-1; tentative D call: TRBD1 (5 bases). The length of the CDR3 is 15 residues. With 3 bases removed from V and 3 bases from J, the gap between germline ends came to 12 bases. Germline V gene lookup returns CDR1 SEHNR and CDR2 FQNEAQ (reference sequence). This CDR3 is CASSLGQGDYNEQFF. CDR3 DNA: TGTGCCAGCAGCTTGGGGCAAGGGGACTACAATGAGCAGTTCTTC. Filled out from reference TRBV7-9 and TRBJ2-1, the complete variable domain reads DTGVSQNPRHKITKRGQNVTFRCDPISEHNRLYWYRQTLGQGPEFLTYFQNEAQLEKSRLLSDRFSAERPKGSFSTLEIQRTEQGDSAMYLCASSLGQGDYNEQFFGPGTRLTVL.

This clone was recorded once. The chain has TRBV5-4 and TRBJ1-2; D gene ambiguous. This CDR3 comprises 13 residues. Germline V gene sequence: CDR1 SGHNT, CDR2 YYREEE (reference sequence). The V gene lost 2 bases and the J gene lost 0 bases, with 5 bases spanning the gap. The CDR3 DNA reads as TGTGCCAGCAGCTTTCCAGCTAACTATGGCTACACCTTC. This codes for CASSFPANYGYTF.

The rearrangement uses TRBV7-2 and TRBJ1-5; TRBD1 agrees at 7 bases. V shed 4 bases, J shed 5 bases, and the junction held 8 bases outside the gene matches. CDR1 SGHTA and CDR2 FQGNSA come from the germline V gene. The CDR3 spans 15 residues. CDR3 DNA sequence: TGTGCCAGCAGCTCCCGGGACAGAACCGATCAGCCCCAGCATTTT. This gives the protein CASSSRDRTDQPQHF.

This clone was seen just once. The genes are TRBV5-1 and TRBJ2-3; 8 bases map to TRBD2. The CDR3 is made up of 16 amino acids. Trimming cost V 0 bases and J 5 bases; bases outside gene matches: 8. CDR1 is SGHRS, CDR2 YFSETQ, per germline. The DNA for the CDR3 is TGCGCCAGCAGCTTGGTGGCGGGGGGTCCGGGAGATACGCAGTATTTT. This codes for CASSLVAGGPGDTQYF.

This chain joins TRBV5-1 and TRBJ1-1; D remains unclear. The V gene's germline CDR1 is SGHRS and CDR2 YFSETQ. The length of the CDR3 is 15 residues. V was cut by 4 bases and J by 2 bases, with 15 bases left in between. The CDR3 region has the DNA TGCGCCAGCAGCCCCGAGGGCCAACTTAACACTGAAGCTTTCTTT. Its protein product is CASSPEGQLNTEAFF.

The chain couples TRBV2 to TRBJ1-3; possibly TRBD1 for D (5 bases). The CDR3 covers 15 residues. Germline V gene data show CDR1 as SNHLY and CDR2 as FYNNEI. Trimming pared 6 bases from V and 10 bases from J, leaving 22 bases between. This CDR3 is CASRDRQPTTMTIYF. The CDR3 DNA sequence: TGTGCCAGCAGGGATCGACAGCCCACAACAATGACCATATATTTT. Looking up the rest from reference TRBV2 and TRBJ1-3 gives the full variable domain: EPEVTQTPSHQVTQMGQEVILRCVPISNHLYFYWYRQILGQKVEFLVSFYNNEISEKSEIFDDQFSVERPDGSNFTLKIRSTKLEDSAMYFCASRDRQPTTMTIYFGEGSWLTVV.

The V gene is TRBV6-5, the J gene TRBJ1-6; tentative D call: TRBD1 (5 bases). The CDR3 runs to 14 residues. Per the germline V gene, CDR1 is MNHEY and CDR2 is SVGAGI. Trimming stripped 2 bases from V and 10 bases from J, with 12 bases between. The CDR3 region is CASSYGGEGSPLHF. The CDR3 DNA follows: TGTGCCAGCAGTTACGGGGGGGAGGGATCACCCCTCCACTTT.

The chain uses TRBV6-4 and TRBJ1-2, with a weak D call TRBD1 (6 bases). The CDR3 consists of 13 residues. CDR1 is MRHNA and CDR2 is SNTAGT in the germline V gene. Deletions cut 6 bases from V and 1 base from J, with 9 bases between. CDR3 nucleotides: TGTGCCAGCAGACTGGACAGTAACTATGGCTACACCTTC. Translation: CASRLDSNYGYTF.

The chain uses TRBV5-1 and TRBJ2-1, with 9 bases aligning to TRBD2. This CDR3 is 15 amino acids long. Germline CDR1 is SGHRS and CDR2 is YFSETQ. V lost 1 base to trimming and J lost 7 bases; unmatched junction nucleotides: 6. The CDR3 loop is CASSLSRGGANEQFF. The DNA of the CDR3 is TGCGCCAGCAGCTTGAGTCGCGGGGGGGCAAATGAGCAGTTCTTC.

The chain couples TRBV14 to TRBJ1-2; D may be TRBD1 (5 bases). The CDR3 sequence is 20 residues long. Trimming removed 6 bases from V and 3 bases from J, with 32 bases in between. The V gene's germline CDR1 is SGHDN and CDR2 FVKESK. In nucleotides, the CDR3 is TGTGCCAGCAGTCGCCCCCGCTTAAAACAGGAGTTTCTTATGGACTATGGCTACACCTTC. Its protein is CASSRPRLKQEFLMDYGYTF.

This rearrangement joins TRBV4-1 to TRBJ2-5, with TRBD2 matching 9 bases. The V gene end was trimmed by 2 bases and the J gene end by 5 bases; junction bases not matched to a gene: 12. The CDR3 extends over 17 amino acids. The germline CDR1 and CDR2 sequences are MGHRA and YSYEKL. DNA for the CDR3: TGCGCCAGCAGCCAAAACCCCGGGACTAGCTTTCTGGAGACCCAGTACTTC. Its protein is CASSQNPGTSFLETQYF.

In this sample, this clone turned up once. The gene calls are TRBV4-2 and TRBJ2-1; D gene ambiguous. V gave up 0 bases and J gave up 4 bases, with 10 bases separating them. This CDR3 spans 15 amino acids. CDR1 and CDR2 (germline): LGHNA, YNFKEQ. The CDR3, as DNA: TGTGCCAGCAGCCAAGATGGATTCGGGTACAATGAGCAGTTCTTC. This gives the protein CASSQDGFGYNEQFF.